This T cell receptor (beta chain) derives from a study of blood T cell repertoires in COVID-19. Overall study context: Samples of COVID-19 (acute and convalescent) were obtained from the United States, Italy and Spain. PBMCs, B-cell-depleted T cells, or T cells provided the cDNA or gDNA that made up the material.

CDR3 length: 15 amino acids. From germline, CDR1 is MGHRA and CDR2 YSYEKL. Germline trimming cut 3 bases from V and 4 bases from J; bases unmatched to any gene: 6. Per the original methods: Quantification of nucleated cells was approximated via reference gene primer amplification. The protocol was immunoSEQ multiplex PCR, while the TCRdb copy is restricted to in-frame clones and leaves out a portion. V and J calls and clone size follow that table, whereas D and trimming were derived from the DNA. The sample includes 45,000 or so clones, 75% to 85% seen only once; the top ten take less than 9.5%. The genes are TRBV4-1 and TRBJ1-3; 7 nucleotides agree with TRBD1. The sample comprised peripheral blood. This TCR came from a man older than 75 in a cohort sampled during active COVID-19. In DNA, the CDR3 is TGCGCCAGCAGCCATCCAGGGGGAGGAGGAAACACCATATATTTT. It translates to CASSHPGGGGNTIYF.